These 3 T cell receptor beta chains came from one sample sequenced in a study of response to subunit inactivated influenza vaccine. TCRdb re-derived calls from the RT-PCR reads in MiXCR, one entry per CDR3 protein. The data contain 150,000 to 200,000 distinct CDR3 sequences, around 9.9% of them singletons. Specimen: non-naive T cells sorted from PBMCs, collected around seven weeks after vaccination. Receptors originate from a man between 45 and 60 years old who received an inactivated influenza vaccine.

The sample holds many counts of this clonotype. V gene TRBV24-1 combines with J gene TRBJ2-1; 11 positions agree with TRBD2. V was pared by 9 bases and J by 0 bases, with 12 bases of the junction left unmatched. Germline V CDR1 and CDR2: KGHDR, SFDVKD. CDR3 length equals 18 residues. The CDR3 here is CATASGTSGPTSYNEQFF. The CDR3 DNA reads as TGTGCCACCGCGTCCGGGACTAGCGGACCTACCTCCTACAATGAGCAGTTCTTC.

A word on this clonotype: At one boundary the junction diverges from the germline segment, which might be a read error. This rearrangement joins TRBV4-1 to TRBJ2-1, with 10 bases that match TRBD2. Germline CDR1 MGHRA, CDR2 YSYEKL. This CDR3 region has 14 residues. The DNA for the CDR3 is TGCGCCAGCAGCCAAGTTAGCAGGGGACTAGCGTCGGTCTTC. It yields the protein CASSQVSRGLASVF.

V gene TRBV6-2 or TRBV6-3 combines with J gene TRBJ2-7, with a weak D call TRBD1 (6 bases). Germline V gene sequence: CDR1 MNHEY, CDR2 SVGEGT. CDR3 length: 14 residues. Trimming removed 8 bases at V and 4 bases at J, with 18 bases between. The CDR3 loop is CASGRRGPSYEQYF. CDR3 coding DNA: TGTGCCAGCGGCCGCAGGGGACCCTCTTACGAGCAGTACTTC.